This TCR beta chain was captured by sequencing in a study of T cells in Graves' hyperthyroidism and ophthalmopathy. Overall study context: Prior to any treatment, at the point of initial diagnosis, peripheral blood was collected.

The TCR beta CDR3 regions underwent amplification using RNA transcripts as the source. The TCR CDR3 was amplified in a first-round RT-PCR using the HTBI primer set. TCRdb analysed the multiplex PCR reads with MiXCR anew, one entry per CDR3 protein. The sample contains roughly 170,000 distinct CDR3 sequences, approximately 15% of which appear only once. The authors took PBMCs from 8.5 to 10 ml fresh peripheral blood. The CDR3 runs to 14 residues. The V end was cut by 3 bases, the J end by 4 bases, with 12 bases between. CDR1 MGHRA and CDR2 YSYEKL come from the germline V gene. Concerning this clonotype: Antigen specificity is unknown.

Study-level results: Ophthalmopathy onset followed model prediction by a median approximately seven months.

The sample was blood. The TCR originated in a woman aged 50 to 65 with Graves' hyperthyroidism. J is TRBJ1-1 and V is TRBV4-1; D not resolved. The CDR3 protein is CASSHMDLSTEAFF. The CDR3 DNA sequence: TGCGCCAGCAGCCATATGGACCTGAGCACTGAAGCTTTCTTT.